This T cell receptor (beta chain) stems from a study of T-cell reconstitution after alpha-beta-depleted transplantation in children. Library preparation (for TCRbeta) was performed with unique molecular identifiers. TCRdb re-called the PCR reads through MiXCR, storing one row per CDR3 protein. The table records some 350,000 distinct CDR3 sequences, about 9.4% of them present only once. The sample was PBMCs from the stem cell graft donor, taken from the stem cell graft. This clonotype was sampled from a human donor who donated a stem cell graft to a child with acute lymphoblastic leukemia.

The chain's CDR3 is CASSDVAGGVYEQYF. The CDR3 DNA is TGTGCCAGCAGTGATGTAGCGGGAGGTGTCTACGAGCAGTACTTC. The chain recombines TRBV6-2 or TRBV6-3 with TRBJ2-7; TRBD2 agrees at 10 bases. Germline trimming cut 5 bases from V and 3 bases from J; bases unmatched to any gene: 7. CDR3 length: 15 residues. CDR1 is MNHEY and CDR2 is SVGEGT in the germline V gene.